This entry lists 32 T cell receptor beta chains sequenced from one sample in a study of control samples from healthy donors and cancer patients. Generated by immunoSEQ multiplex PCR, the TCRdb table keeps only in-frame clones and is missing some. The sample includes approximately 220,000 clones, roughly 94% seen only once; the top ten take about 1.4%. The specimen sequenced was blood. These receptors were collected from a middle-aged man in good health.

The chain recombines TRBV11-3 with TRBJ2-3; D is possibly TRBD1 (6 bases). In germline, CDR1 is SGHNT, CDR2 YENEEA. The CDR3 contains 14 residues. V was shortened by 1 base and J by 8 bases, with 13 bases between the two germline ends. For the CDR3, the DNA is TGTGCCAGCAGCTTAGGTCAGGGGAGTAGTACGCAGTATTTT. It yields the protein CASSLGQGSSTQYF.

The chain combines TRBV2 with TRBJ1-6; D perhaps matches TRBD1 (5 bases). The germline V gene has CDR1 SNHLY and CDR2 FYNNEI. CDR3 size: 14 residues. With 8 bases removed from V and 4 bases from J, the gap between germline ends came to 12 bases. CDR3 nucleotides: TGTGCCAGCTTTAAAGGGGTGTATAATTCACCCCTCCACTTT. Translation: CASFKGVYNSPLHF.

DNA for the CDR3: TGCGCCAGCAACCCGACACCTAACACCGGGGAGCTGTTTTTT. Translating it yields CASNPTPNTGELFF. V gene TRBV4-1 combines with J gene TRBJ2-2; D not certain. Germline V gene sequence: CDR1 MGHRA, CDR2 YSYEKL. The germline V and J ends were trimmed by 7 bases and 2 bases, with 11 bases remaining between them. CDR3 length equals 14 residues.

Only one count was recorded for this clone. This chain joins TRBV18 and TRBJ1-5; possible D gene TRBD1, 5 bases. Trimming left V 1 base short and J 1 base short, with 17 bases between. Germline CDR1 reads KGHSH; CDR2 reads LQKENI. This CDR3 contains 18 residues. The CDR3 bases are TGTGCCAGCTCACCACTAGCGACGGGGCTGCGAAGCAATCAGCCCCAGCATTTT. Its protein is CASSPLATGLRSNQPQHF.

J is TRBJ2-1 and V is TRBV5-1; possibly TRBD1 for D (7 bases). The CDR3 has 17 residues. Germline V gene data show CDR1 as SGHRS and CDR2 as YFSETQ. V lost 2 bases to trimming and J lost 3 bases, with 18 bases between them. The CDR3 nucleotides are TGCGCCAGCAGCTTCTTCGCGGGGCAGGGGGGCTACAATGAGCAGTTCTTC. It is translated as CASSFFAGQGGYNEQFF.

The chain carries TRBV5-1 and TRBJ1-5, with D possibly matching TRBD1 (5 bases). The CDR3 loop spans 17 amino acids. Germline lookup yields CDR1 SGHRS and CDR2 YFSETQ. The V end lost 4 bases, the J end lost 2 bases, and 19 bases lay between the germline ends. The CDR3 loop is CASSPQGGENGNQPQHF. CDR3 DNA: TGCGCCAGCAGCCCCCAAGGAGGGGAGAATGGCAATCAGCCCCAGCATTTT. Filled out from reference TRBV5-1 and TRBJ1-5, the complete variable domain reads KAGVTQTPRYLIKTRGQQVTLSCSPISGHRSVSWYQQTPGQGLQFLFEYFSETQRNKGNFPGRFSGRQFSNSRSEMNVSTLELGDSALYLCASSPQGGENGNQPQHFGDGTRLSIL.

J is TRBJ1-2 and V is TRBV28; 8 bases fit TRBD1. The CDR3 extends over 13 amino acids. With 7 bases clipped from V and 11 bases from J, the junction kept 12 bases outside the gene matches. Germline CDR1 is MDHEN and CDR2 is SYDVKM. CDR3 DNA sequence: TGTGCCAGCACCCCGGACAGGGACCAGGGGTACACCTTC. It yields the protein CASTPDRDQGYTF.

About this clone itself: Other nucleotide sequences from this sample produce the same CDR3. The chain couples TRBV18 to TRBJ2-3; 8 positions agree with TRBD1. J was trimmed by 0 bases and V by 3 bases; bases with no gene match: 2. The CDR3 contains 15 residues. Germline V gives CDR1 KGHSH, CDR2 LQKENI. The CDR3 loop reads CASSPRTGSTDTQYF. The CDR3, as DNA: TGTGCCAGCTCACCTAGGACAGGGAGCACAGATACGCAGTATTTT.

J is TRBJ1-5 and V is TRBV6-6; no clear D. Germline assignment: CDR1 MNHNY and CDR2 SVGAGI (reference sequence). Trimming cost V 6 bases and J 4 bases, with 4 bases left between them. This CDR3 has 11 residues. Written as DNA, the CDR3 is TGTGCCAGCAGACAGAATCAGCCCCAGCATTTT. Protein product: CASRQNQPQHF.

V gene TRBV9 combines with J gene TRBJ1-4; no firm D call. The CDR3 has 14 amino acids. Between the trimmed V and J ends, which lost 6 bases and 0 bases, there was a span of 9 bases. The germline V gene has CDR1 SGDLS and CDR2 YYNGEE. CDR3 nucleotide sequence: TGTGCCAGCACCCTAGGCTCAACTAATGAAAAACTGTTTTTT. It translates to CASTLGSTNEKLFF.

This clone was counted once. This chain connects TRBV4-1 to TRBJ2-7; the match to TRBD2 covers 7 bases. Per germline, CDR1 MGHRA and CDR2 YSYEKL. V lost 1 base and J lost 6; bases outside the gene matches: 12. CDR3 length: 16 amino acids. The CDR3 sequence is CASSQGRDPGEGEQYF. CDR3 nucleotides: TGCGCCAGCAGCCAAGGCCGGGACCCCGGGGAGGGCGAGCAGTACTTC.

The gene calls are TRBV6-6 and TRBJ2-1; TRBD2 is a possible D gene (6 bases). CDR3 length: 13 amino acids. The V gene's germline CDR1 is MNHNY and CDR2 SVGAGI (reference sequence). Trimming took off 5 bases at V and 9 bases at J, with 14 bases between the two ends. DNA of the CDR3: TGTGCCAGCAGTACACTCACTAGCAGTGAGCAGTTCTTC. Translation: CASSTLTSSEQFF.

The chain links TRBV18 to TRBJ2-5, with 7 bases identical to TRBD1. The germline gives CDR1 KGHSH, CDR2 LQKENI. The trim removed 1 base at V and 5 bases at J, leaving 4 bases unmatched. This CDR3 has 14 amino acids. In nucleotides, the CDR3 is TGTGCCAGCTCACCACAGACAGGGCGGGAGACCCAGTACTTC. This gives the protein CASSPQTGRETQYF.

The rearrangement joins TRBV7-9 to TRBJ1-4; D not resolved. V was pared by 3 bases and J by 5 bases, with 16 bases between. The CDR3 runs 16 residues. Germline CDR1 and CDR2: SEHNR and FQNEAQ (reference sequence). The CDR3 sequence: CASSFGSGGENEKLFF. DNA for the CDR3: TGTGCCAGCAGCTTTGGATCGGGCGGCGAAAATGAAAAACTGTTTTTT.

The rearrangement links TRBV4-1 to TRBJ1-4, with D perhaps TRBD1 (5 bases). This CDR3 has 16 residues. Trimming took off 2 bases at V and 7 bases at J, with 17 bases between the two ends. CDR1 MGHRA and CDR2 YSYEKL come from the germline V gene. The CDR3 coding sequence is TGCGCCAGCAGCCAAAGGTTAGACAAAGGGGTTGAAAAACTGTTTTTT. The encoded protein is CASSQRLDKGVEKLFF.

This chain uses TRBV2 with TRBJ1-4, with D maybe TRBD1 (5 bases). Germline assignment: CDR1 SNHLY and CDR2 FYNNEI. Trimming shortened V by 11 bases and J by 4 bases, and 17 bases separated the two germline ends. The CDR3 extends over 14 amino acids. CDR3 region: CAGTKDRNNEKLFF. The CDR3, as DNA: TGTGCCGGGACTAAGGACCGGAATAATGAAAAACTGTTTTTT. Full variable domain (remainder filled in from reference TRBV2 and TRBJ1-4): EPEVTQTPSHQVTQMGQEVILRCVPISNHLYFYWYRQILGQKVEFLVSFYNNEISEKSEIFDDQFSVERPDGSNFTLKIRSTKLEDSAMYFCAGTKDRNNEKLFFGSGTQLSVL.

This chain joins TRBV19 and TRBJ2-5, with D perhaps matching TRBD1 (6 bases). Per germline, CDR1 LNHDA and CDR2 SQIVND (reference sequence). The CDR3 runs to 15 residues. Trimming cost V 0 bases and J 7 bases, with 15 bases left between them. Here the CDR3 reads CASSIDWNRDATQYF. The CDR3 DNA reads TGTGCCAGTAGTATAGATTGGAACAGGGACGCGACCCAGTACTTC.

This chain links TRBV18 with TRBJ2-3; a possible D gene is TRBD1 (5 bases). Deletions cut 3 bases from V and 4 bases from J, with 14 bases between. CDR1 KGHSH and CDR2 LQKENI come from the germline V gene. The CDR3 is made up of 15 amino acids. The CDR3, as DNA: TGTGCCAGCTCACCGGGGCTGGTGCAATCAGATACGCAGTATTTT. Protein sequence: CASSPGLVQSDTQYF.

The chain uses TRBV28 and TRBJ1-2, with a weak D call TRBD1 (5 bases). The CDR3 consists of 14 residues. The V end was cut by 8 bases, the J end by 0 bases, with 13 bases between. Germline V gene data show CDR1 as MDHEN and CDR2 as SYDVKM. The CDR3 sequence is CASWLGPPNYGYTF. For the CDR3, the DNA is TGTGCCAGCTGGTTGGGGCCTCCTAACTATGGCTACACCTTC.

The rearrangement links TRBV7-9 to TRBJ1-2; TRBD1 matches 9 bases. Per germline, CDR1 SEHNR and CDR2 FQNEAQ (reference sequence). CDR3 length: 14 residues. V shed 5 bases and J 8 bases; nucleotides not matched to a gene: 9. This CDR3 reads CASSNKGQGRGYTF. The CDR3, as DNA: TGTGCCAGCAGCAATAAGGGACAGGGTCGCGGCTACACCTTC.

This clone was counted once. This chain links TRBV10-3 with TRBJ2-7, with D hard to call. There are 14 residues in the CDR3. Germline V gene lookup returns CDR1 ENHRY and CDR2 SYGVKD. V dropped 0 bases and J dropped 2 bases, with 8 bases sitting between them. The CDR3 nucleotides read TGTGCCATCAGTGAGTCTGGCCAGGCCTACGAGCAGTACGTC. Amino acids: CAISESGQAYEQYV.

The CDR3 reads CAIRPQGPGVAFF. For the CDR3, the DNA is TGTGCCATCAGGCCCCAGGGACCGGGGGTGGCTTTCTTT. The genes are TRBV10-3 and TRBJ1-1; perhaps TRBD1 as D (5 bases). The CDR3 consists of 13 residues. The germline gives CDR1 ENHRY, CDR2 SYGVKD. Trimming took off 6 bases at V and 11 bases at J, with 19 bases between the two ends.

This clone was observed a single time. The chain carries TRBV7-2 and TRBJ1-2; perhaps TRBD1 as D (5 bases). Germline loops: CDR1 SGHTA, CDR2 FQGNSA. The CDR3 is made up of 14 amino acids. Trimming pared 0 bases from V and 8 bases from J, leaving 13 bases between. This chain's CDR3 is CASSLASRAGGYTF. CDR3 coding DNA: TGTGCCAGCAGCTTAGCTAGCAGGGCGGGAGGCTACACCTTC.

This clone was picked up one time. This sequence joins TRBV28 and TRBJ2-7, with a weak D call TRBD2 (5 bases). From germline, CDR1 is MDHEN and CDR2 SYDVKM. Trimming shortened V by 4 bases and J by 2 bases, and 9 bases separated the two germline ends. This CDR3 contains 13 residues. CDR3 in amino acids: CASSSGVPYEQYV. In DNA, the CDR3 is TGTGCCAGCAGTTCCGGGGTTCCCTACGAGCAGTACGTC.

The chain recombines TRBV18 with TRBJ1-5; D gene ambiguous. Germline-derived CDR1 and CDR2 are KGHSH and LQKENI. The ends were cut back, 3 bases at V and 7 bases at J, with 19 bases in the middle. The CDR3 totals 16 residues. The CDR3 loop is CASSPETIRVGQPQHF. The CDR3 DNA follows: TGTGCCAGCTCACCCGAAACGATTCGGGTCGGCCAGCCCCAGCATTTT.

The V and J genes are TRBV19 and TRBJ1-1; D might be TRBD1 (5 bases). CDR3 size: 16 residues. CDR1 and CDR2 from the germline V gene are LNHDA and SQIVND (reference sequence). Trimming removed 7 bases at V and 0 bases at J, with 18 bases between. CDR3 nucleotides: TGTGCCAGTACGGTCAGGGCGACGGGACTGAACACTGAAGCTTTCTTT. It translates to CASTVRATGLNTEAFF.

The genes are TRBV5-1 and TRBJ1-2; D uncertain. The CDR3 length is 14 residues. The V gene's germline CDR1 is SGHRS and CDR2 YFSETQ. Trimming stripped 5 bases from V and 0 bases from J, with 11 bases between. This chain's CDR3 is CASSPDGANYGYTF. The CDR3 nucleotides are TGCGCCAGCAGTCCGGACGGAGCTAACTATGGCTACACCTTC.

The genes are TRBV11-3 and TRBJ2-5; TRBD2 aligns across 11 bases. The J segment lost 5 bases and the V segment lost 1 base, leaving 9 bases of the junction unmatched. In germline, CDR1 is SGHNT, CDR2 YENEEA. CDR3 length: 17 amino acids. The CDR3 reads CASSLGVIAGGHETQYF. The CDR3 region has the DNA TGTGCCAGCAGCTTAGGAGTAATAGCGGGGGGGCATGAGACCCAGTACTTC.

This chain links TRBV11-2 with TRBJ1-1; D unresolved. In germline, CDR1 is SGHAT, CDR2 FQNNGV. V shed 5 bases and J shed 3 bases, with 10 bases lying between them. CDR3 length: 13 residues. DNA of the CDR3: TGTGCCAGCAGCCCCTCGACCTACACTGAAGCTTTCTTT. This encodes CASSPSTYTEAFF. The variable domain in full, with the rest retrieved from reference TRBV11-2 and TRBJ1-1, is EAGVAQSPRYKIIEKRQSVAFWCNPISGHATLYWYQQILGQGPKLLIQFQNNGVVDDSQLPKDRFSAERLKGVDSTLKIQPAKLEDSAVYLCASSPSTYTEAFFGQGTRLTVV.

The V and J genes are TRBV29-1 and TRBJ2-7; TRBD1 matches at 9 bases. This CDR3 comprises 12 residues. The ends lost 7 bases at V and 4 bases at J; junction bases unmatched: 5. The germline V gene has CDR1 SQVTM and CDR2 ANQGSEA. The CDR3 sequence: CSGTGVGYEQYF. For the CDR3, the DNA is TGCAGCGGGACAGGGGTGGGGTACGAGCAGTACTTC.

The chain joins TRBV2 to TRBJ1-2; D gene ambiguous. Trimming left V 5 bases short and J 4 bases short, with 11 bases between. The CDR3 consists of 13 residues. Germline CDR1 and CDR2: SNHLY and FYNNEI. The CDR3 reads CASSSDGSYGYTF. Here the CDR3 DNA reads TGTGCCAGCAGTTCCGACGGATCCTATGGCTACACCTTC.

The genes are TRBV5-1 and TRBJ2-5; a weak D match, TRBD1 (5 bases). Trimming took off 2 bases at V and 4 bases at J, with 15 bases between the two ends. CDR3 length: 15 amino acids. Germline V lookup: CDR1 SGHRS, CDR2 YFSETQ. The CDR3 sequence is CASSLAGSSTETQYF. The CDR3 DNA sequence: TGCGCCAGCAGCTTAGCAGGGTCCTCAACAGAGACCCAGTACTTC. Using reference TRBV5-1 and TRBJ2-5 for the parts outside the CDR3, the full variable domain is KAGVTQTPRYLIKTRGQQVTLSCSPISGHRSVSWYQQTPGQGLQFLFEYFSETQRNKGNFPGRFSGRQFSNSRSEMNVSTLELGDSALYLCASSLAGSSTETQYFGPGTRLLVL.